The rows below give T cell receptor beta chains drawn from one sample of a study of blood T cell repertoires in COVID-19. Profiling relied on immunoSEQ multiplex PCR, and the TCRdb table lists in-frame clones only, not all of them. The data contain just over 300,000 clones, about nine tenths of them singletons. Source material: peripheral blood. The receptors originated from a young man with active or convalescent COVID-19. Each CDR3 is given with its conserved first and last residue. The order of the fields is V gene, clone size, D gene, J gene, CDR3 protein, CDR3 DNA. The D gene is left open where the match is weak. Clone size is not always given. Where it is, it says once, few, many or a class for expanded clones.

v_gene: TRBV7-2
abundance: .
d_gene: TRBD1
j_gene: TRBJ1-1
CDR3aa: CASGGDRNTEAFF
CDR3nt: TGTGCCAGCGGAGGGGACAGGAACACTGAAGCTTTCTTT

v_gene: TRBV11-2
abundance: .
d_gene: .
j_gene: TRBJ1-2
CDR3aa: CASSLLGTPWLYGYTF
CDR3nt: TGTGCCAGCAGCTTACTAGGGACACCGTGGCTATATGGCTACACCTTC

v_gene: TRBV15
abundance: .
d_gene: TRBD1
j_gene: TRBJ2-4
CDR3aa: CATSRGQGANIQYF
CDR3nt: TGTGCCACCAGCAGAGGACAGGGGGCAAACATTCAGTACTTC

v_gene: TRBV7-8
abundance: .
d_gene: .
j_gene: TRBJ2-1
CDR3aa: CASSLGLYGRFNDEQFF
CDR3nt: TGTGCCAGCAGCTTAGGCTTGTATGGGAGATTCAACGATGAGCAGTTCTTC

v_gene: TRBV18
abundance: .
d_gene: TRBD2
j_gene: TRBJ2-1
CDR3aa: CASSPQSGAASYNEQFF
CDR3nt: TGTGCCAGCTCACCTCAGAGCGGGGCCGCTTCCTACAATGAGCAGTTCTTC

v_gene: TRBV15
abundance: .
d_gene: TRBD2
j_gene: TRBJ2-7
CDR3aa: CATSHGLAGGSAYEQYF
CDR3nt: TGTGCCACCAGCCACGGGCTAGCGGGAGGATCTGCCTACGAGCAGTACTTC

v_gene: TRBV9
abundance: .
d_gene: TRBD1
j_gene: TRBJ1-6
CDR3aa: CASSAEDRSLHF
CDR3nt: TGTGCCAGCAGCGCAGAGGACAGGTCCCTCCACTTT

v_gene: TRBV12-3/TRBV12-4
abundance: once
d_gene: .
j_gene: TRBJ2-3
CDR3aa: CASSPFPDTQYF
CDR3nt: TGTGCCAGCAGCCCCTTCCCAGATACGCAGTATTTT

v_gene: TRBV7-2
abundance: .
d_gene: .
j_gene: TRBJ2-5
CDR3aa: CASSLGSTGETQYF
CDR3nt: TGTGCCAGCAGCTTAGGGTCGACGGGAGAGACCCAGTACTTC

v_gene: TRBV10-2
abundance: once
d_gene: .
j_gene: TRBJ2-7
CDR3aa: CASSELGLTSYEQYF
CDR3nt: TGCGCCAGCAGTGAGCTGGGACTGACCTCCTACGAGCAGTACTTC

v_gene: TRBV20-1
abundance: .
d_gene: .
j_gene: TRBJ1-6
CDR3aa: CSASSQYNSPLHF
CDR3nt: TGCAGTGCTAGTTCCCAGTATAATTCACCCCTCCACTTT

v_gene: TRBV5-1
abundance: .
d_gene: TRBD1
j_gene: TRBJ1-1
CDR3aa: CASSLIPGGVNTEAFF
CDR3nt: TGCGCCAGCAGCCTAATCCCAGGGGGCGTAAACACTGAAGCTTTCTTT

v_gene: TRBV6-5
abundance: .
d_gene: .
j_gene: TRBJ2-3
CDR3aa: CASGAHQGYTDTQYF
CDR3nt: TGTGCCAGCGGAGCGCACCAGGGATATACAGATACGCAGTATTTT

v_gene: TRBV28
abundance: few
d_gene: .
j_gene: TRBJ1-2
CDR3aa: CASSGFRGYTF
CDR3nt: TGTGCCAGCTCAGGGTTCCGCGGCTACACCTTC

v_gene: TRBV28
abundance: once
d_gene: .
j_gene: TRBJ1-6
CDR3aa: CASRRSRGTLHF
CDR3nt: TGTGCCAGCAGGCGAAGTCGAGGGACCCTCCACTTT

v_gene: TRBV28
abundance: .
d_gene: .
j_gene: TRBJ1-5
CDR3aa: CASSVRFFSNQPQHF
CDR3nt: TGTGCCAGCAGTGTGAGATTCTTTAGCAATCAGCCCCAGCATTTT

v_gene: TRBV11-3
abundance: once
d_gene: .
j_gene: TRBJ2-2
CDR3aa: CASSLAASGELFF
CDR3nt: TGTGCCAGCAGCTTAGCAGCGTCCGGGGAGCTGTTTTTT

v_gene: TRBV28
abundance: .
d_gene: .
j_gene: TRBJ2-5
CDR3aa: CASSLSDRETQYF
CDR3nt: TGTGCCAGCAGTTTATCCGACAGAGAGACCCAGTACTTC

v_gene: TRBV14
abundance: .
d_gene: TRBD2
j_gene: TRBJ2-7
CDR3aa: CASSQGSGRAFEQYF
CDR3nt: TGTGCCAGCAGCCAAGGTAGCGGGAGGGCATTCGAGCAGTACTTC

v_gene: TRBV27
abundance: .
d_gene: .
j_gene: TRBJ1-1
CDR3aa: CASSLVGLNTEAFF
CDR3nt: TGTGCCAGCAGTTTGGTTGGGCTGAACACTGAAGCTTTCTTT

v_gene: TRBV3-1/TRBV3-2
abundance: .
d_gene: .
j_gene: TRBJ1-3
CDR3aa: CASSLRSANTIYF
CDR3nt: TGTGCCAGCAGCCTGAGGTCTGCCAACACCATATATTTT

v_gene: TRBV29-1
abundance: .
d_gene: TRBD1
j_gene: TRBJ2-7
CDR3aa: CSARQGTAEQYF
CDR3nt: TGCAGCGCAAGACAGGGTACGGCCGAGCAGTACTTC

v_gene: TRBV5-1
abundance: .
d_gene: TRBD2
j_gene: TRBJ2-1
CDR3aa: CASSSGLAGGYPDPYNEQFF
CDR3nt: TGCGCCAGCAGCTCGGGACTAGCGGGGGGCTATCCCGATCCCTACAATGAGCAGTTCTTC

v_gene: TRBV29-1
abundance: .
d_gene: .
j_gene: TRBJ1-1
CDR3aa: CSVVINTEAFF
CDR3nt: TGCAGCGTTGTAATTAACACTGAAGCTTTCTTT

v_gene: TRBV11-2
abundance: few
d_gene: .
j_gene: TRBJ1-5
CDR3aa: CASSLDRNQPQHF
CDR3nt: TGTGCCAGCAGCTTAGATCGGAATCAGCCCCAGCATTTT

v_gene: TRBV6-5
abundance: .
d_gene: .
j_gene: TRBJ1-1
CDR3aa: CASRGPEAFF
CDR3nt: TGTGCCAGCAGGGGCCCTGAAGCTTTCTTT

v_gene: TRBV6-5
abundance: .
d_gene: .
j_gene: TRBJ1-1
CDR3aa: CASSYGRTEVSFF
CDR3nt: TGTGCCAGCAGTTACGGTCGGACAGAGGTATCTTTCTTT

v_gene: TRBV5-6
abundance: .
d_gene: .
j_gene: TRBJ2-7
CDR3aa: CASSLVGASSYEQYF
CDR3nt: TGTGCCAGCAGCTTGGTGGGGGCGAGCTCCTACGAGCAGTACTTC